This TCR beta chain was identified during a study of blood T cell repertoires in COVID-19. Cohort 3 recovered donors had two negative PCRs, clearance, or symptom resolution. The germline V gene has CDR1 LGHNA and CDR2 YNFKEQ. V was pared by 0 bases and J by 3 bases, with 2 bases of the junction left unmatched. The CDR3 sequence is 15 residues long. Using immunoSEQ multiplex PCR, the repertoire was profiled, and TCRdb retains in-frame clones only, with some absent. The sample has more than 250,000 clones; 80% to 90% are singletons. The sequence was collected from a man aged 25 to 45 who had recovered from COVID-19. The chain recombines TRBV4-2 with TRBJ2-7; 10 bases align to TRBD2. What was sequenced was PBMCs or T cells enriched from blood (not recorded which). The CDR3 here is CASSQDRLAGYEQYF. The CDR3 DNA reads as TGTGCCAGCAGCCAAGATAGACTAGCGGGCTACGAGCAGTACTTC.